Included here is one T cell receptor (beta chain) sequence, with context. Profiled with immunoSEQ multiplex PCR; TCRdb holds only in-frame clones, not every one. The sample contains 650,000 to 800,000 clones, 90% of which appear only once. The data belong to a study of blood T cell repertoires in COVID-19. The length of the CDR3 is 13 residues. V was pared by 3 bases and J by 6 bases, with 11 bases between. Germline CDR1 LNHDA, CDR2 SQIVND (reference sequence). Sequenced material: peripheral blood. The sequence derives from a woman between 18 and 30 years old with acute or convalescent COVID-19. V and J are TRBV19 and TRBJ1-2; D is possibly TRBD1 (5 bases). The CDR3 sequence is CASSMGGFDGYTF. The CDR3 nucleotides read TGTGCCAGTAGTATGGGGGGGTTCGATGGCTACACCTTC.